This T cell receptor beta chain was observed in a study of PD-L1 blockade in urothelial cancer. For the study at large: Patients arrived having already received 0 to 3 prior chemotherapy regimens. Typically, measured as a median, blood samples had over 120,000 T cells.

Time point denoted: pretreatment peripheral blood. TCRdb's copy holds only in-frame clones and misses some; the assay was immunoSEQ multiplex PCR. The table has about 74,000 clones, under 90% seen once; the top ten hold under 6%. V gave up 0 bases and J gave up 10 bases, with 10 bases separating them. This CDR3 contains 13 residues. CDR1 and CDR2 (germline): MNHNS, SASEGT. This clonotype originated in a man aged 65 to 79 with urothelial cancer. The chain recombines TRBV6-1 with TRBJ1-5, with D unresolved. The sequencing here drew on PBMCs, taken around atezolizumab (anti-PD-L1) treatment. The CDR3 region is CASSEARQAPQHF. The CDR3 nucleotides are TGTGCCAGCAGTGAAGCGCGTCAGGCTCCCCAGCATTTT.